This entry lists 2 T cell receptor beta chains sequenced from one sample in a study of tumor and adjacent non-tumor tissue in lung cancer. Three rounds of nested PCR, following a modified ARM-PCR protocol, produced the TCRbeta library. MiXCR, run by TCRdb on the multiplex PCR reads, gives a single entry per CDR3 protein. The sample yields over 130,000 distinct CDR3 sequences, around 67% seen once. No cell sorting was done before RNA was extracted from the tissue. Material for sequencing was lung tumor tissue. These receptors came from a man aged 55-75 years with small cell lung cancer.

The V call is TRBV20-1, the J call TRBJ2-7, with 10 bases matching TRBD1. V trimming: 5 bases; J trimming: 1 base; junction bases outside the gene matches: 5. Per the germline V gene, CDR1 is DFQATT and CDR2 is SNEGSKA (reference sequence). This CDR3 has 14 residues. CDR3 bases: TGCAGTGCTTCAGGACAGGGGGGTTCCTACGAGCAGTACTTC. Residues: CSASGQGGSYEQYF.

The gene calls are TRBV10-3 and TRBJ2-1, with TRBD1 identical over 7 bases. The CDR3 runs to 13 residues. Looked up from germline, CDR1 is ENHRY and CDR2 is SYGVKD. V lost 7 bases, J lost 7 bases, and 7 bases stayed unmatched. CDR3 coding DNA: TGTGCCATCATGGACAGGATTGGAAATGAGCAGTTCTTC. Translated, it gives CAIMDRIGNEQFF.